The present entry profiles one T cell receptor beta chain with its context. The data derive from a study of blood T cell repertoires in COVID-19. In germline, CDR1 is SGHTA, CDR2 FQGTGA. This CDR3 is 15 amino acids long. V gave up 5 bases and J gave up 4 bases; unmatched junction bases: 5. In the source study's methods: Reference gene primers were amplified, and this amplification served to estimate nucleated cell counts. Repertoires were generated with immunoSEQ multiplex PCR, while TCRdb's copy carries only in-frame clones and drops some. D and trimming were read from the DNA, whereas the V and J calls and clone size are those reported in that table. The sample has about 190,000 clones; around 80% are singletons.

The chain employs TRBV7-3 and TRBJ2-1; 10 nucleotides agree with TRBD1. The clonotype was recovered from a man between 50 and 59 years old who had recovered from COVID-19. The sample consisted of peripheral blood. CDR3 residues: CASSKPGQGYNEQFF. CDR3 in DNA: TGTGCCAGCAGCAAACCGGGACAGGGGTACAATGAGCAGTTCTTC.